Below are 31 T cell receptor beta chains sequenced from a single sample in a study of blood T cell repertoires in COVID-19. Assay used: immunoSEQ multiplex PCR; TCRdb lists only in-frame clones, some missing. The data show 200,000 to 300,000 clones, with roughly 90% seen just once and about 7% held by the top ten. The sequencing sample was made of peripheral blood. The source is a man aged 55 to 70 who had recovered from COVID-19.

V is TRBV7-2 and J is TRBJ1-5, with D possibly being TRBD1 (6 bases). Trimming stripped 2 bases from V and 0 bases from J, with 11 bases between. CDR3 size: 16 residues. Germline V gene sequence: CDR1 SGHTA, CDR2 FQGNSA. CDR3 nucleotide sequence: TGTGCCAGCAGCTTAAGGGGGGGGTATAGCAATCAGCCCCAGCATTTT. This encodes CASSLRGGYSNQPQHF.

The chain has TRBV7-6 and TRBJ2-2; 9 bases align to TRBD2. Looked up from germline, CDR1 is SGHVS and CDR2 is FNYEAQ. J gave up 6 bases and V 3 bases, and 5 bases lay outside the gene matches. This CDR3 spans 15 amino acids. CDR3 DNA: TGTGCCAGCAGCTTCGCGGGGGGGCTCGCCGGGGAGCTGTTTTTT. Its translation is CASSFAGGLAGELFF.

V and J are TRBV24-1 and TRBJ1-6; D call uncertain. Germline values: CDR1 KGHDR, CDR2 SFDVKD. The CDR3 has 13 residues. The V gene lost 5 bases and the J gene lost 5 bases, with 6 bases spanning the gap. For the CDR3, the DNA is TGTGCCACCAGTGCTCACAATAATTCACCCCTCCACTTT. Translating gives CATSAHNNSPLHF.

The V and J genes are TRBV5-1 and TRBJ2-6; D may be TRBD2 (5 bases). The V gene lost 5 bases and the J gene lost 2 bases, with 8 bases spanning the gap. Germline V gene data show CDR1 as SGHRS and CDR2 as YFSETQ. The CDR3 is made up of 14 amino acids. The CDR3 loop is CASRRETGANVLTF. CDR3 in DNA: TGCGCCAGCAGACGGGAAACTGGGGCCAACGTCCTGACTTTC.

This clone came up once. The CDR3 is CASSLTRAPGLAGGALYF. Written as DNA, the CDR3 is TGTGCCAGCAGCCTGACGAGGGCCCCGGGACTAGCGGGGGGGGCTCTGTACTTC. V gene TRBV7-8 combines with J gene TRBJ2-5; 16 nucleotides line up with TRBD2. The CDR3 totals 18 residues. CDR1 is SGHVS and CDR2 is FQNEAQ in the germline V gene. With 5 bases clipped from V and 13 bases from J, the junction kept 19 bases outside the gene matches.

The chain combines TRBV9 with TRBJ1-3, with TRBD1 identical over 8 bases. The germline CDR1 and CDR2 sequences are SGDLS and YYNGEE. The length of the CDR3 is 15 residues. V was pared by 2 bases and J by 4 bases, with 5 bases of the junction left unmatched. The DNA for the CDR3 is TGTGCCAGCAGCGTCGGGACAGGAGCCGGAAACACCATATATTTT. Residues: CASSVGTGAGNTIYF.

This chain links TRBV19 with TRBJ2-5; D is unresolved. CDR3 size: 13 residues. V shed 1 base and J shed 2 bases, with 5 bases lying between them. From germline, CDR1 is LNHDA and CDR2 SQIVND (reference sequence). CDR3 sequence: CASSIVSQETQYF. CDR3 sequence (DNA): TGTGCCAGTAGTATAGTTTCACAAGAGACCCAGTACTTC.

The chain uses TRBV2 and TRBJ1-2; D may be TRBD1 (5 bases). V was trimmed by 3 bases and J by 4 bases, leaving 12 bases between them. CDR1 is SNHLY, CDR2 FYNNEI, per germline. There are 14 residues in the CDR3. The CDR3 nucleotides are TGTGCCAGCAGTGAGTTCACAGGATTCTATGGCTACACCTTC. It is translated as CASSEFTGFYGYTF.

This rearrangement joins TRBV5-6 to TRBJ1-1; D is ambiguous. The germline CDR1 and CDR2 sequences are SGHDT and YYEEEE. The germline V and J ends were trimmed by 0 bases and 5 bases, with 5 bases remaining between them. The CDR3 is made up of 12 amino acids. This CDR3 reads CASSLVRTEAFF. For the CDR3, the DNA is TGTGCCAGCAGCTTGGTGAGAACTGAAGCTTTCTTT.

The CDR3 coding sequence is TGTGCCACCAGTGAACCTAGCGGGGGCTCCTACAATGAGCAGTTCTTC. It encodes CATSEPSGGSYNEQFF. The V gene is TRBV24-1, the J gene TRBJ2-1; TRBD2 matches 10 bases. Looked up from germline, CDR1 is KGHDR and CDR2 is SFDVKD. V lost 4 bases and J lost 0; bases outside the gene matches: 2. The CDR3 is made up of 16 amino acids.

This clone was seen a handful of times. The rearrangement links TRBV18 to TRBJ1-1, with 8 bases matching TRBD1. J lost 0 bases, V lost 3 bases, and 9 bases had no gene match. Germline V gives CDR1 KGHSH, CDR2 LQKENI. CDR3 length: 17 amino acids. The CDR3 here is CASSPTGGSNMNTEAFF. DNA of the CDR3: TGTGCCAGCTCACCTACAGGGGGTTCTAACATGAACACTGAAGCTTTCTTT.

This clone was recorded a few times. CDR3 in amino acids: CASRDRDPTDTQYF. The CDR3 DNA reads as TGTGCCAGTAGGGACAGGGATCCCACAGATACGCAGTATTTT. The chain combines TRBV19 with TRBJ2-3; TRBD1 matches 8 bases. CDR3 length equals 14 residues. CDR1 and CDR2 (germline): LNHDA, SQIVND (reference sequence). V was clipped by 6 bases and J by 2 bases; unmatched bases: 4.

The chain recombines TRBV2 with TRBJ1-2, with unresolved D. With 7 bases removed from V and 0 bases from J, the gap between germline ends came to 6 bases. Per germline, CDR1 SNHLY and CDR2 FYNNEI. This CDR3 is 12 amino acids long. CDR3 in DNA: TGTGCCAGCACCGCGGCTAACTATGGCTACACCTTC. It specifies CASTAANYGYTF.

The chain has TRBV6-5 and TRBJ2-1, with 8 bases that match TRBD1. V lost 6 bases and J lost 4; bases outside the gene matches: 8. The CDR3 has 15 residues. The germline gives CDR1 MNHEY, CDR2 SVGAGI. CDR3 in DNA: TGTGCCAGCAGGTACCGGGACAGGACATACAATGAGCAGTTCTTC. It codes for CASRYRDRTYNEQFF.

The chain combines TRBV28 with TRBJ2-6; weak D call: TRBD1 (6 bases). In germline, CDR1 is MDHEN, CDR2 SYDVKM. This CDR3 is 17 amino acids long. Between the trimmed V and J ends, which lost 5 bases and 4 bases, there was a span of 18 bases. This CDR3 reads CASSVTARGSGANVLTF. The CDR3 DNA reads TGTGCCAGCAGTGTGACGGCTAGGGGGTCGGGGGCCAACGTCCTGACTTTC. Full variable domain (missing parts from reference TRBV28 and TRBJ2-6): DVKVTQSSRYLVKRTGEKVFLECVQDMDHENMFWYRQDPGLGLRLIYFSYDVKMKEKGDIPEGYSVSREKKERFSLILESASTNQTSMYLCASSVTARGSGANVLTFGAGSRLTVL.

This clone was seen once. The J gene is TRBJ1-5, the V gene TRBV6-1, with D possibly matching TRBD1 (5 bases). CDR1 MNHNS and CDR2 SASEGT come from the germline V gene. The CDR3 is made up of 14 amino acids. V was pared by 3 bases and J by 4 bases, with 10 bases between. The CDR3 sequence is CASSDHGGNQPQHF. Here the CDR3 DNA reads TGTGCCAGCAGTGACCACGGGGGTAATCAGCCCCAGCATTTT.

The J gene is TRBJ2-7, the V gene TRBV5-1; TRBD1 matches at 11 bases. This CDR3 comprises 15 residues. Trimming removed 4 bases from V and 4 bases from J; junction bases left unmatched: 7. Germline V CDR1 and CDR2: SGHRS, YFSETQ. This CDR3 is CASSAKDRGLYEQYF. The DNA of the CDR3 is TGCGCCAGCAGCGCGAAGGACAGGGGGCTTTACGAGCAGTACTTC.

This sequence joins TRBV27 and TRBJ1-2; 12 nucleotides agree with TRBD1. The V segment lost 6 bases and the J segment 4 bases; nucleotides outside the gene matches: 3. Germline V CDR1 and CDR2: MNHEY, SMNVEV (reference sequence). The CDR3 totals 14 residues. CDR3 sequence reads: CASSTGQGAYGYTF. The CDR3 DNA reads TGTGCCAGCAGCACGGGACAGGGGGCCTATGGCTACACCTTC.

The chain uses TRBV9 and TRBJ2-5, with 7 bases that match TRBD2. From germline, CDR1 is SGDLS and CDR2 YYNGEE. The CDR3 covers 14 residues. V lost 1 base and J lost 2; bases outside the gene matches: 2. CDR3 residues: CASSVMGGQETQYF. The CDR3 nucleotides read TGTGCCAGCAGCGTAATGGGAGGGCAAGAGACCCAGTACTTC.

The chain uses TRBV18 and TRBJ2-1, with TRBD1 identical over 7 bases. V lost 6 bases and J lost 9; bases outside the gene matches: 14. The CDR3 runs to 15 residues. CDR1 is KGHSH, CDR2 LQKENI, per germline. CDR3 sequence: CASSLTGMSGGEQFF. CDR3 in DNA: TGTGCCAGCTCTTTGACAGGGATGAGTGGTGGTGAGCAGTTCTTC.

The chain recombines TRBV5-1 with TRBJ2-6; 7 bases agree with TRBD2. The CDR3 has 15 amino acids. Germline CDR1 is SGHRS and CDR2 is YFSETQ. The V segment lost 7 bases and the J segment 2 bases; nucleotides outside the gene matches: 6. CDR3 residues: CASAGDGAGANVLTF. The CDR3 DNA reads as TGCGCCAGCGCGGGGGACGGGGCTGGGGCCAACGTCCTGACTTTC.

The rearrangement links TRBV7-2 to TRBJ2-1; 9 nucleotides align to TRBD2. The CDR3 is 16 amino acids. The V gene end was trimmed by 2 bases and the J gene end by 9 bases; junction bases not matched to a gene: 11. The germline V gene encodes CDR1 SGHTA and CDR2 FQGNSA. This chain's CDR3 is CASSLRSGGPQGEQFF. As DNA, the CDR3 is TGTGCCAGCAGCTTACGTAGCGGGGGCCCCCAGGGTGAGCAGTTCTTC.

The chain links TRBV27 to TRBJ1-5; D unresolved. Germline V gene sequence: CDR1 MNHEY, CDR2 SMNVEV (reference sequence). The CDR3 runs to 14 residues. The V gene lost 3 bases and the J gene lost 1 base, with 7 bases spanning the gap. The CDR3 spells CASSLLGSNQPQHF. The CDR3 bases are TGTGCCAGCAGTTTGCTAGGAAGCAATCAGCCCCAGCATTTT.

This clone was picked up one time. The chain combines TRBV5-4 with TRBJ1-2, with unresolved D. The CDR3 has 15 residues. V was shortened by 0 bases and J by 6 bases, with 15 bases between the two germline ends. From germline, CDR1 is SGHNT and CDR2 YYREEE (reference sequence). The chain's CDR3 is CASSLASYRANGYTF. The DNA for the CDR3 is TGTGCCAGCAGCTTGGCGAGTTACCGTGCCAATGGCTACACCTTC.

The chain combines TRBV24-1 with TRBJ2-3, with TRBD1 matching over 8 bases. Germline values: CDR1 KGHDR, CDR2 SFDVKD. The CDR3 runs to 15 residues. The V segment lost 4 bases and the J segment 2 bases; nucleotides outside the gene matches: 4. CDR3 region: CATSERQGHTDTQYF. Here the CDR3 DNA reads TGTGCCACCAGTGAACGACAGGGGCACACAGATACGCAGTATTTT.

Here the CDR3 reads CASSLVAANYGYTF. CDR3 DNA: TGTGCCAGCAGCTTAGTAGCAGCTAACTATGGCTACACCTTC. The chain is built from TRBV7-9 and TRBJ1-2; D is unclear. V gave up 1 base and J gave up 0 bases, with 6 bases separating them. Germline assignment: CDR1 SEHNR and CDR2 FQNEAQ (reference sequence). The CDR3 has 14 amino acids.

The V call is TRBV3-1 (or the pseudogene TRBV3-2), the J call TRBJ1-4; D might be TRBD1 (6 bases). Germline CDR1 LGHDT, CDR2 YNNKEL (reference sequence). The CDR3 has 12 amino acids. V lost 5 bases and J lost 8, with 9 bases in between. CDR3 sequence (DNA): TGTGCCAGCAGCACCGACAGGGAAAAACTGTTTTTT. It codes for CASSTDREKLFF.

This clone has just one count. The chain recombines TRBV5-1 with TRBJ2-7, with a tentative D call TRBD1 (6 bases). In germline, CDR1 is SGHRS, CDR2 YFSETQ. This CDR3 contains 14 residues. Trimming cost V 8 bases and J 5 bases, with 20 bases left between them. CDR3 residues: CASSTSTGYHEQYF. The CDR3 region has the DNA TGCGCCAGTTCGACGTCCACAGGGTACCACGAGCAGTACTTC.

The chain is built from TRBV24-1 and TRBJ2-5; tentatively, D is TRBD1 (5 bases). CDR3 length: 16 amino acids. The V and J ends lost 3 bases and 2 bases respectively, with 15 bases between them. In germline, CDR1 is KGHDR, CDR2 SFDVKD. CDR3 protein: CATSDGGAIRQETQYF. The CDR3 DNA follows: TGTGCCACCAGTGATGGTGGGGCAATCCGACAAGAGACCCAGTACTTC.

The chain has TRBV7-7 and TRBJ2-7, with D possibly matching TRBD1 (5 bases). V lost 1 base and J lost 6, with 13 bases in between. Germline V gene data show CDR1 as SSHAT and CDR2 as FNYEAQ (reference sequence). The CDR3 is 14 residues long. The CDR3 protein is CASSLGQGQGEQYF. CDR3 DNA: TGTGCCAGCAGCTTAGGGCAGGGCCAGGGCGAGCAGTACTTC.

The chain recombines TRBV30 with TRBJ1-2; D gene uncertain. Germline loops: CDR1 GTSNPN, CDR2 SVGIG (reference sequence). Trimming left V 1 base short and J 3 bases short, with 15 bases between. The CDR3 length is 15 residues. For the CDR3, the DNA is TGTGCCTGGAGTGCGACCCGCGGGAGGCACTATGGCTACACCTTC. This encodes CAWSATRGRHYGYTF.